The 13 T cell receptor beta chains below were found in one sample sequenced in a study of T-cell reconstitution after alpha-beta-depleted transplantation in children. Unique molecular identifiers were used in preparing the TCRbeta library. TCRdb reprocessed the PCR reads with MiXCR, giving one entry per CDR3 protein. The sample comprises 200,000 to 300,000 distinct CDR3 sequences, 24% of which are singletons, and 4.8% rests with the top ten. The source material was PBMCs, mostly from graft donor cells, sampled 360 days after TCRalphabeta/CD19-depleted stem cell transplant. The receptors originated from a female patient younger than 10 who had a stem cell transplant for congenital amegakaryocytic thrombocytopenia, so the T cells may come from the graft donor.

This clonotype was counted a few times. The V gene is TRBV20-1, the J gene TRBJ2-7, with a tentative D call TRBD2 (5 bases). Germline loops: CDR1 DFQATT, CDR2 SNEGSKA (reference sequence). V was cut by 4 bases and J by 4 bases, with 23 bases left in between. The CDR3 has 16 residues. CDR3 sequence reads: CSAIGVFLGLTYEQYF. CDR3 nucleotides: TGCAGTGCTATCGGGGTTTTTCTCGGGCTTACATACGAGCAGTACTTC.

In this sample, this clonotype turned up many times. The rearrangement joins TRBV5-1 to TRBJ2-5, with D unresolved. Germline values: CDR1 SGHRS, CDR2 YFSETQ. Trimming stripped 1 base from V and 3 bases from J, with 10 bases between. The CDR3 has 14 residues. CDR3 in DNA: TGCGCCAGCAGCTTGATTCTCTGGGAAGAGACCCAGTACTTC. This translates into CASSLILWEETQYF.

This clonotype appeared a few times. CDR3 sequence (DNA): TGTGCCAGCAGCTTAGCGGAGCCGGGTTATGGCTACACCTTC. Its protein product is CASSLAEPGYGYTF. The chain recombines TRBV7-9 with TRBJ1-2; D call uncertain. Trimming removed 0 bases from V and 5 bases from J, with 10 bases in between. Germline loops: CDR1 SEHNR, CDR2 FQNEAQ (reference sequence). CDR3 length: 14 residues.

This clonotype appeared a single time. In DNA, the CDR3 is TGTGCCAGCAGCTTTCGACGGACTACCTACGAGCAGTACTTC. This sequence encodes CASSFRRTTYEQYF. The genes are TRBV5-6 and TRBJ2-7; D perhaps matches TRBD2 (6 bases). The CDR3 extends over 14 amino acids. V was trimmed by 2 bases and J by 2 bases, leaving 11 bases between them. Germline loops: CDR1 SGHDT, CDR2 YYEEEE.

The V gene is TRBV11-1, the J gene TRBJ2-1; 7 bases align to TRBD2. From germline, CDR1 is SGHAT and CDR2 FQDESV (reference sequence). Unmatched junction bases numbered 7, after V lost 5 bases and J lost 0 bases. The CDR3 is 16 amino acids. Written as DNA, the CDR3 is TGTGCCAGCAGCGGCCCCGGGACTAACTCCTACAATGAGCAGTTCTTC. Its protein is CASSGPGTNSYNEQFF. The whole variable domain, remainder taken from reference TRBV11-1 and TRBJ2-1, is EAEVAQSPRYKITEKSQAVAFWCDPISGHATLYWYRQILGQGPELLVQFQDESVVDDSQLPKDRFSAERLKGVDSTLKIQPAELGDSAMYLCASSGPGTNSYNEQFFGPGTRLTVL.

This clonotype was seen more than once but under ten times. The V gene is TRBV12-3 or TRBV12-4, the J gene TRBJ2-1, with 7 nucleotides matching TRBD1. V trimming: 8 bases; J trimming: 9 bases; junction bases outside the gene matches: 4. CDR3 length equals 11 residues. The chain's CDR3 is CASQGGPEQFF. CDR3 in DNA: TGTGCCAGCCAAGGGGGCCCTGAGCAGTTCTTC.

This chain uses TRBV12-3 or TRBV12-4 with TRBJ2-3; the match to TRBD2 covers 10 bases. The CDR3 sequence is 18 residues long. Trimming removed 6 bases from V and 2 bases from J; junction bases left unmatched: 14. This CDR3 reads CASRLKRGGLQITDTQYF. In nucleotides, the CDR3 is TGTGCCAGCAGACTCAAGCGGGGGGGCCTCCAAATCACAGATACGCAGTATTTT.

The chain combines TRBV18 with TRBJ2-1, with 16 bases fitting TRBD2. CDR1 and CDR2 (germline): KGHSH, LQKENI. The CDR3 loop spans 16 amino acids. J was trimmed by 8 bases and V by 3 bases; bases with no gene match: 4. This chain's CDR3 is CASSPGLAGGPDEQFF. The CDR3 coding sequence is TGTGCCAGCTCACCGGGACTAGCGGGAGGGCCCGATGAGCAGTTCTTC.

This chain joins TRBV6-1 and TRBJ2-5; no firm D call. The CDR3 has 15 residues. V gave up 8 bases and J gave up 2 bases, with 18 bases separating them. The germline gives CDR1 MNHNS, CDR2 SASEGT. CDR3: CASSRAGRLQETQYF. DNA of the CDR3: TGTGCCAGCTCCCGGGCAGGACGATTACAAGAGACCCAGTACTTC.

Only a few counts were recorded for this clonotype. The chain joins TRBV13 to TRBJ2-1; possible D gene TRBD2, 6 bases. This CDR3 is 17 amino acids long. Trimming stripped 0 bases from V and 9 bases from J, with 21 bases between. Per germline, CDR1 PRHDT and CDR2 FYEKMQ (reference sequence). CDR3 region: CASSLGLSGLASFEQFF. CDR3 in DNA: TGTGCCAGCAGCTTAGGCCTCTCGGGACTGGCAAGTTTTGAGCAGTTCTTC. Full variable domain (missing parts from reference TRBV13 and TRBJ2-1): AAGVIQSPRHLIKEKRETATLKCYPIPRHDTVYWYQQGPGQDPQFLISFYEKMQSDKGSIPDRFSAQQFSDYHSELNMSSLELGDSALYFCASSLGLSGLASFEQFFGPGTRLTVL.

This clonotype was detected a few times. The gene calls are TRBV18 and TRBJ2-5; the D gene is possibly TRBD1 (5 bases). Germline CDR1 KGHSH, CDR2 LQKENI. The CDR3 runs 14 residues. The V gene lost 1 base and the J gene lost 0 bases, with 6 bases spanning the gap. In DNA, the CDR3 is TGTGCCAGCTCACCACGACAGCACCAAGAGACCCAGTACTTC. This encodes CASSPRQHQETQYF.

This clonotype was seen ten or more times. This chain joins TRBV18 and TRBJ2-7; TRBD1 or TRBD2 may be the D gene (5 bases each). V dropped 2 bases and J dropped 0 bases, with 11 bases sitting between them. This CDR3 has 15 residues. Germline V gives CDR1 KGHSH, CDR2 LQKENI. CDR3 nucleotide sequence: TGTGCCAGCTCACCAGGGGGTTCAAGCTCCTACGAGCAGTACTTC. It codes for CASSPGGSSSYEQYF.

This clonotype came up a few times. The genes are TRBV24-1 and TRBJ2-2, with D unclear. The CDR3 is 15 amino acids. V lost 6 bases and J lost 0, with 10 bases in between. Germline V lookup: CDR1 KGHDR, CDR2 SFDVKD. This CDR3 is CATSSGRPNTGELFF. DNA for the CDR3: TGTGCCACCAGTTCAGGCAGACCGAACACCGGGGAGCTGTTTTTT.